This T cell receptor beta chain is from a study of Ad26.COV2.S vaccination and SARS-CoV-2 variants. The CDR3 consists of 15 residues. Germline-derived CDR1 and CDR2 are LNHNV and YYDKDF (reference sequence). The V segment lost 5 bases and the J segment 6 bases; nucleotides outside the gene matches: 9. Generated by immunoSEQ multiplex PCR, the TCRdb table keeps only in-frame clones and is missing some. The repertoire holds hundreds of thousands of clones, about nine tenths seen once, with about 6.4% in the top ten. The treatment is: about 20 received Ad26.COV2.S at low or high dose, single or two shots; 5 received placebo; per-sample allocation not given. Samples came from day 63 after the first vaccine or placebo injection.

The rearrangement joins TRBV15 to TRBJ2-3; 9 positions match TRBD1. Specimen: peripheral blood, collected in a trial of Ad26.COV2.S vaccine versus placebo. The receptor's source is a person aged 18-60 years who received the Ad26.COV2.S COVID-19 vaccine or a placebo. The chain's CDR3 is CATSRDRARTDTQYF. CDR3 in DNA: TGTGCCACCAGCCGGGACAGGGCTAGGACGGATACGCAGTATTTT.